The text below deals with one T cell receptor (beta chain). In this sample, this clonotype turned up a few times. Its antigen has not been determined. Per-base quality was not reported, and no clone a single base away is much larger than it. The data originate from a study of T cells in Graves' hyperthyroidism and ophthalmopathy (dated by TCRdb to between 2018 and 2021). Describing the broader study: Peripheral blood samples were taken at the time of initial diagnosis, prior to any treatment. A discovery cohort of around 98 patients, approximately 45 with Graves' ophthalmopathy and over 55 with stable Graves' hyperthyroidism, was used to find distinguishing TCR V-J signatures. An independent validation cohort of about 20 hyperthyroidism patients and about 15 patients who later progressed to ophthalmopathy tested prospective prediction of ophthalmopathy. The roughly 94 discovery patients were randomly divided into training and test sets at a 7:3 ratio. Thyroid tissue and blood T-cell repertoires from more than 5 Graves' hyperthyroidism patients were also compared in the study. Once sampling was done, hyperthyroidism patients were given methimazole at a starting dose of 30 mg daily, whereas ophthalmopathy patients were given high-dose intravenous methylprednisolone. According to the paper, TCR Vbeta CDR3 sequencing was carried out on more than 120 peripheral blood samples, which came from 40 to 45 ophthalmopathy, 70 to 80 hyperthyroidism and some 17 progressor patients.

Stable Graves' hyperthyroidism was defined as no progression to ophthalmopathy during 18 months of follow-up. Hyperthyroidism patients were aged 18 to 65 years and newly diagnosed, with disease duration of less than 2 months. The study excluded patients with uncontrolled infections, other autoimmune diseases, pregnancy or lactation. Diagnoses were based on clinical symptoms, serum thyroxine and TRAb, thyroid ultrasound and orbital computed tomography. Ficoll-Paque density gradient centrifugation was used to isolate PBMCs from around 10 ml of fresh peripheral blood. Total RNA was extracted with Trizol reagent, and quality was checked on an Agilent 2100 Bioanalyzer. Sequences MNHEY (CDR1) and SMNVEV (CDR2) are obtained from the germline V gene (reference sequence). The CDR3 runs 16 amino acids, cysteine and phenylalanine included. Of all the DNA, just the CDR3 is kept, 48 bases in frame from base 1. The germline V and J ends show losses of 6 bases and 5 bases respectively, and no gene match explains 11 bases of the junction.

The TCR beta CDR3 regions were amplified from the RNA transcripts. The first round of RT-PCR for the TCR CDR3 was performed with the HTBI primer set and the Qiagen OneStep RT-PCR kit. Libraries were constructed in a second round of multiplex PCR, after which size selection and purification were performed. The libraries were sequenced on an Illumina HiSeq2000 using paired-end 100 bp reads. Per the authors' processing: SOAPnuke was used to process the raw data, removing reads that contained adapters or uncalled bases, had a mean Phred below 15, or lacked an exact match to the constant primer or identifier. High-quality paired reads were merged with COPE v1.2.5, and unique nucleotide sequences were defined as clonotypes. Clonotypes were aligned to IMGT TRBV, TRBD and TRBJ reference segments using MiTCR v1.1. Analysis was restricted to V-J combinations with a frequency above 0.0001, which covered about 99% of repertoires. A TCS score was defined as the ratio of F50 (clonal expansion) to E x V (chaos), with BLOSUM62-based TCRdist applied between CDR3 peptides within each V-J. Welch's t-statistics and random forest reduced 514 V-J features to about 12, which were used in a naive Bayes classifier (R e1071). The public reads were quality trimmed at Q25 with fastp and then assembled into clones with MiXCR by TCRdb, keeping productive beta chains. When rows share a CDR3 protein, they turn into one entry using the most common DNA and genes. TCRdb, not the original authors, processed these V and J calls. The sample contains a few hundred thousand distinct CDR3 sequences, roughly an eighth of them found a single time. In total, the top ten clones hold 5% to 6% of the sample.

Study-wide findings and limitations: No statistical method was used to fix the sample size in advance, and group allocation was not hidden from the investigators. Most expanded thyroid clonotypes (frequency above 0.001) were also found in blood, which suggests that blood repertoires may mirror thyroid immune responses. In validation, the model predicted progression to ophthalmopathy with roughly 66% sensitivity and approximately 72% specificity, a median of about six months before onset. A model built on a 13 V-J signature distinguished ophthalmopathy from stable hyperthyroidism, reaching 87.88% sensitivity and about 81% specificity in cross-validation and 80%/75% in testing.

This clonotype was obtained from a young woman with Graves' hyperthyroidism. In this chain, TRBV27 is recombined with TRBJ2-7; 12 bases in the junction line up with TRBD1. Sequencing was carried out using blood. The DNA reads as follows: TGTGCCAGCAGGAATGAGGGACAGGGGGCTAGGAACGAGCAGTACTTC. Translated, this gives CASRNEGQGARNEQYF.